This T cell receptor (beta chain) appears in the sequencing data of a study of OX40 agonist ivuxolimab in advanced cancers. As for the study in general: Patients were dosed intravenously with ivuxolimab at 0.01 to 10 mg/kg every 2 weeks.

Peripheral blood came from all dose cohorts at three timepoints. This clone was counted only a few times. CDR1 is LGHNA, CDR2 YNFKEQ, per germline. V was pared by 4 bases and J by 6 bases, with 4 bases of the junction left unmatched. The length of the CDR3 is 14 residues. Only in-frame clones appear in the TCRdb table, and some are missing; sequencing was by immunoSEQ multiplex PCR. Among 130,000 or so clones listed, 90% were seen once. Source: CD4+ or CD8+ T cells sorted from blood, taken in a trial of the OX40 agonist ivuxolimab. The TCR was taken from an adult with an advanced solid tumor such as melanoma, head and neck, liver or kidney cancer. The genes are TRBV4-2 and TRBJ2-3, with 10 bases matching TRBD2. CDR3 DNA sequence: TGTGCCAGCAGCCCGGGGACTAGCGAGGATACGCAGTATTTT. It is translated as CASSPGTSEDTQYF.